Below are 26 T cell receptor beta chains sequenced from a single sample in a study of blood T cell repertoires in COVID-19. Data came from immunoSEQ multiplex PCR; TCRdb stores just in-frame clones and leaves some out. The sample gives more than 60,000 clones, approximately 87% of which show up once; just under 4.5% is in the top ten. Material for sequencing was peripheral blood. The receptors shown here come from a man aged 45-60 years with active COVID-19.

The chain employs TRBV7-2 and TRBJ1-6; no firm D call. The CDR3 has 14 amino acids. Germline CDR1 is SGHTA and CDR2 is FQGNSA. V shed 5 bases and J shed 8 bases, with 13 bases lying between them. The CDR3 DNA reads as TGTGCCAGCAGCCTCGTAGTTCGCGATTCACCCCTCCACTTT. It specifies CASSLVVRDSPLHF. Variable domain in full (rest from reference TRBV7-2 and TRBJ1-6): GAGVSQSPSNKVTEKGKDVELRCDPISGHTALYWYRQSLGQGLEFLIYFQGNSAPDKSGLPSDRFSAERTGGSVSTLTIQRTQQEDSAVYLCASSLVVRDSPLHFGNGTRLTVT.

This chain connects TRBV3-1 (or the pseudogene TRBV3-2) to TRBJ2-7, with 8 bases matching TRBD2. J gave up 3 bases and V 4 bases, and 11 bases lay outside the gene matches. Germline V gene lookup returns CDR1 LGHDT and CDR2 YNNKEL (reference sequence). The CDR3 is 16 amino acids. The CDR3 here is CASSLFGASGLYEQYF. CDR3 DNA: TGTGCCAGCAGCCTATTTGGGGCTAGCGGGCTCTACGAGCAGTACTTC.

The chain recombines TRBV2 with TRBJ2-1; D is perhaps TRBD1 (5 bases). The CDR3 is 13 residues long. CDR1 and CDR2 from the germline V gene are SNHLY and FYNNEI. Trimming stripped 5 bases from V and 7 bases from J, with 12 bases between. CDR3 sequence: CASSYQGGNEQFF. CDR3 nucleotide sequence: TGTGCCAGCAGTTACCAGGGTGGGAATGAGCAGTTCTTC.

This clone turned up a few times. The V gene is TRBV2, the J gene TRBJ1-5, with D possibly TRBD1 on 5 matching bases. The CDR3 loop spans 14 amino acids. CDR1 is SNHLY and CDR2 is FYNNEI in the germline V gene. V was clipped by 4 bases and J by 6 bases, with 13 bases between them. The CDR3 is CASSASGGSQPQHF. Written as DNA, the CDR3 is TGTGCCAGCAGTGCAAGCGGGGGAAGTCAGCCCCAGCATTTT.

The chain combines TRBV5-4 with TRBJ2-5; no firm D call. Germline loops: CDR1 SGHNT, CDR2 YYREEE (reference sequence). V was shortened by 0 bases and J by 5 bases, with 5 bases between the two germline ends. The CDR3 covers 12 residues. The CDR3, as DNA: TGTGCCAGCAGCTTGGCTAGGGAGACCCAGTACTTC. Its translation: CASSLARETQYF.

The rearrangement uses TRBV11-3 and TRBJ2-3; no reliable D call. V lost 1 base to trimming and J lost 0 bases, with 11 bases between them. Germline V gene lookup returns CDR1 SGHNT and CDR2 YENEEA. This CDR3 has 16 amino acids. The CDR3 loop is CASSLGYAASTDTQYF. In nucleotides, the CDR3 is TGTGCCAGCAGCTTAGGGTATGCGGCTAGCACAGATACGCAGTATTTT.

The rearrangement links TRBV29-1 to TRBJ2-1; TRBD2 might be the D (6 bases). This CDR3 is built from 10 residues. Germline CDR1 SQVTM, CDR2 ANQGSEA. The CDR3 loop is CTGGDNEQFF. The DNA of the CDR3 is TGCACCGGAGGGGACAATGAGCAGTTCTTC.

The rearrangement links TRBV2 to TRBJ2-1; TRBD1 matches at 7 bases. The V gene end was trimmed by 8 bases and the J gene end by 2 bases; junction bases not matched to a gene: 6. The CDR3 has 14 amino acids. Germline-derived CDR1 and CDR2 are SNHLY and FYNNEI. CDR3 in DNA: TGTGCCAGCGCCCGAGACAGGGCCTACAATGAGCAGTTCTTC. This gives the protein CASARDRAYNEQFF.

The rearrangement uses TRBV19 and TRBJ2-1; 7 bases line up with TRBD1. Trimming at V came to 9 bases and at J to 12 bases, leaving 5 bases not matched to a gene. The CDR3 length is 10 residues. Germline values: CDR1 LNHDA, CDR2 SQIVND (reference sequence). The DNA of the CDR3 is TGTGCCAGCAGGGGGACAGCGCAGTTCTTC. It specifies CASRGTAQFF.

This clone was picked up one time. V and J are TRBV9 and TRBJ2-1, with D unresolved. The CDR3 runs 13 residues. The V end lost 3 bases, the J end lost 3 bases, and 7 bases lay between the germline ends. Germline-derived CDR1 and CDR2 are SGDLS and YYNGEE. The CDR3 is CASSGVRYNEQFF. CDR3 sequence (DNA): TGTGCCAGCAGCGGCGTGCGCTACAATGAGCAGTTCTTC.

The chain employs TRBV7-9 and TRBJ2-2; 7 bases are shared with TRBD1. V lost 11 bases and J lost 8; bases outside the gene matches: 14. Germline V gene sequence: CDR1 SEHNR, CDR2 FQNEAQ (reference sequence). The CDR3 is made up of 14 amino acids. This CDR3 is CARLPAGGLGELFF. The CDR3 DNA reads TGTGCCCGCCTGCCGGCAGGGGGTTTGGGGGAGCTGTTTTTT.

J is TRBJ1-3 and V is TRBV6-6, with D perhaps matching TRBD1 (5 bases). This CDR3 region has 14 residues. The germline V gene has CDR1 MNHNY and CDR2 SVGAGI (reference sequence). Trimming stripped 6 bases from V and 4 bases from J, with 13 bases between. The CDR3 sequence is CASSQTGFGNTIYF. In DNA form, the CDR3 reads TGTGCCAGCAGCCAAACAGGATTCGGAAACACCATATATTTT.

The CDR3 DNA reads as TGTGCCAGTAGTATCGACAGGGGGTACAATCAGCCCCAGCATTTT. As protein: CASSIDRGYNQPQHF. The chain uses TRBV19 and TRBJ1-5, with 9 nucleotides matching TRBD1. After removal of 3 bases from V and 3 bases from J, the junction contained 3 bases not matched to a gene. This CDR3 comprises 15 residues. CDR1 is LNHDA, CDR2 SQIVND, per germline (reference sequence).

This rearrangement joins TRBV7-2 to TRBJ1-2; D may be TRBD1 (5 bases). This CDR3 region has 17 residues. V lost 5 bases and J 3 bases, leaving 22 bases between the germline ends. Germline CDR1 reads SGHTA; CDR2 reads FQGNSA. The CDR3 region is CASSLPRGTSHDYGYTF. Here the CDR3 DNA reads TGTGCCAGCAGCCTACCACGCGGGACCTCCCACGACTATGGCTACACCTTC.

The chain carries TRBV2 and TRBJ2-2; D gene ambiguous. Trimming took off 4 bases at V and 5 bases at J, with 11 bases between the two ends. CDR3 size: 14 residues. Germline V gene lookup returns CDR1 SNHLY and CDR2 FYNNEI. This CDR3 reads CASSAFRGTGELFF. The CDR3 coding sequence is TGTGCCAGCAGTGCCTTTAGAGGTACCGGGGAGCTGTTTTTT.

The V and J genes are TRBV5-4 and TRBJ2-5; 7 bases are shared with TRBD2. The CDR3 extends over 14 amino acids. V was clipped by 4 bases and J by 6 bases; unmatched bases: 9. Germline V gene data show CDR1 as SGHNT and CDR2 as YYREEE (reference sequence). CDR3 protein: CASSEGGSEKTQYF. The CDR3 nucleotides read TGTGCCAGCAGCGAGGGAGGGAGTGAAAAGACCCAGTACTTC.

This chain connects TRBV4-2 to TRBJ2-3; D is unclear. Looked up from germline, CDR1 is LGHNA and CDR2 is YNFKEQ. The CDR3 consists of 13 residues. Trimming took off 6 bases at V and 0 bases at J, with 7 bases between the two ends. As DNA, the CDR3 is TGTGCCAGCAGACTTCTGAGCACAGATACGCAGTATTTT. Its protein product is CASRLLSTDTQYF.

V gene TRBV28 combines with J gene TRBJ1-5, with 12 positions matching TRBD1. The CDR3 has 18 amino acids. Germline V lookup: CDR1 MDHEN, CDR2 SYDVKM. V lost 6 bases and J lost 0; bases outside the gene matches: 9. The CDR3 nucleotides are TGTGCCAGCAGCTCCGGGACAGGGGGCTGGTATAGCAATCAGCCCCAGCATTTT. Encoded protein: CASSSGTGGWYSNQPQHF.

The chain employs TRBV10-3 and TRBJ1-5; tentatively, D is TRBD1 (6 bases). The CDR3 has 14 amino acids. Trimming stripped 6 bases from V and 3 bases from J, with 12 bases between. Per the germline V gene, CDR1 is ENHRY and CDR2 is SYGVKD. Here the CDR3 reads CAIRDDRNNQPQHF. CDR3 DNA sequence: TGTGCCATCAGAGATGACAGGAACAATCAGCCCCAGCATTTT.

The chain employs TRBV11-3 and TRBJ1-4; 7 bases map to TRBD1. V lost 5 bases and J lost 0; bases outside the gene matches: 6. Germline loops: CDR1 SGHNT, CDR2 YENEEA. CDR3 size: 16 residues. The CDR3: CASSINTGATNEKLFF. The CDR3 nucleotides read TGTGCCAGCAGCATTAACACAGGGGCAACTAATGAAAAACTGTTTTTT.

The DNA for the CDR3 is TGCGCCAGCAGCCCCCGACTAGCGGGAGGGTGGTTGGGAAATGAGCAGTTCTTC. It is translated as CASSPRLAGGWLGNEQFF. The chain employs TRBV5-1 and TRBJ2-1; TRBD2 matches at 14 bases. V was pared by 4 bases and J by 7 bases, with 13 bases of the junction left unmatched. The germline V gene has CDR1 SGHRS and CDR2 YFSETQ. CDR3 length: 18 residues.

The chain carries TRBV6-5 and TRBJ1-1, with D uncertain. Germline CDR1 reads MNHEY; CDR2 reads SVGAGI. This CDR3 has 12 amino acids. The germline V and J ends were trimmed by 0 bases and 6 bases, with 5 bases remaining between them. This CDR3 reads CASSYSGSEAFF. As DNA, the CDR3 is TGTGCCAGCAGTTACTCGGGCTCTGAAGCTTTCTTT.

The chain recombines TRBV2 with TRBJ2-7; 10 nucleotides agree with TRBD1. The CDR3 runs 14 residues. Trimming cost V 9 bases and J 7 bases; bases outside gene matches: 12. Germline V gene data show CDR1 as SNHLY and CDR2 as FYNNEI. The CDR3 reads CARSPPGQGGEQYF. CDR3 nucleotides: TGTGCCAGAAGCCCCCCCGGACAGGGGGGTGAGCAGTACTTC.

The chain recombines TRBV28 with TRBJ2-3, with TRBD2 identical over 10 bases. This CDR3 has 21 amino acids. Germline CDR1 and CDR2: MDHEN and SYDVKM. V was pared by 8 bases and J by 1 base, with 24 bases of the junction left unmatched. CDR3 amino acids: CASSSQGASGRMIGGTDTQYF. The CDR3 nucleotides are TGTGCCAGCTCCTCCCAAGGAGCTAGCGGGAGAATGATTGGGGGCACAGATACGCAGTATTTT.

The table lists this clone with a count of one. The CDR3, as DNA: TGTGCCAGCAGCCAGACAGGGGGCACAAATGGCTACACCTTC. Amino acid sequence: CASSQTGGTNGYTF. The chain employs TRBV5-6 and TRBJ1-2, with 10 bases that match TRBD1. Germline CDR1 SGHDT, CDR2 YYEEEE. The V segment lost 4 bases and the J segment 6 bases; nucleotides outside the gene matches: 6. The CDR3 spans 14 residues.

This rearrangement joins TRBV24-1 to TRBJ1-2; 7 positions agree with TRBD1. The CDR3 consists of 18 residues. The V gene end was trimmed by 7 bases and the J gene end by 4 bases; junction bases not matched to a gene: 20. Germline CDR1 KGHDR, CDR2 SFDVKD. CDR3 sequence (DNA): TGTGCCACCAGAGACCCTACAAATACAGGGGCGACACTCTATGGCTACACCTTC. Translation gives CATRDPTNTGATLYGYTF.